Each of the 27 T cell receptor beta chains below was sequenced from the same sample in a study of spatial heterogeneity in lung cancer (dated 2019 in TCRdb). Preparation of the library involved 5' RACE. The sample was run on a NextSeq 500. The public reads were quality trimmed at Q25 with fastp and then assembled into clones with MiXCR by TCRdb, keeping productive beta chains. Rows merge per CDR3 protein into single entries with the most common DNA and genes. The sample table contains tens of thousands of distinct CDR3 sequences; only one count was recorded for approximately 3% of them. Around 30% of the sample comes from the top ten. The time point label on this specimen signifies: sample taken at primary tumor resection. For TCR sequencing, whole RNA was extracted from tumor and nontumor lung tissue, or from cryopreserved PBMC samples, and no cell sorting was done. The sequences come from PBMCs, collected at surgery. Every receptor here comes from a female donor with early-stage non-small cell lung cancer.

The CDR3 here is CASSQGTARNEKLFF. Here the CDR3 DNA reads TGTGCCAGCAGCCAGGGGACAGCGAGAAATGAAAAACTGTTTTTT. J is TRBJ1-4 and V is TRBV4-2; 7 bases align to TRBD1. The CDR3 has 15 amino acids. J was trimmed by 5 bases and V by 3 bases; bases with no gene match: 6. The germline gives CDR1 LGHNA, CDR2 YNFKEQ.

This clonotype was counted at least ten times. In DNA, the CDR3 is TGTGCCAGCAGCCTTTCCGGGACAGATACCTACGAGCAGTACTTC. Its protein is CASSLSGTDTYEQYF. V usage is TRBV5-6 and J usage is TRBJ2-7, with 7 bases matching TRBD1. V shed 4 bases and J 2 bases; nucleotides not matched to a gene: 9. The germline CDR1 and CDR2 sequences are SGHDT and YYEEEE. The CDR3 totals 15 residues.

This clonotype has a count of ten or more. J is TRBJ2-1 and V is TRBV6-5; 14 bases match TRBD2. The CDR3 is 18 amino acids. The germline CDR1 and CDR2 sequences are MNHEY and SVGAGI. J lost 8 bases, V lost 6 bases, and 15 bases had no gene match. The CDR3 coding sequence is TGTGCCAGCAGCCAGTCGACGACTAGCGGGAGGGCCCTCTATGAGCAGTTCTTC. Protein product: CASSQSTTSGRALYEQFF.

This clonotype was seen ten or more times. The chain carries TRBV6-2 or TRBV6-3 and TRBJ2-1, with a weak D call TRBD2 (5 bases). V was trimmed by 7 bases and J by 1 base, leaving 11 bases between them. Per the germline V gene, CDR1 is MNHEY and CDR2 is SVGEGT. This CDR3 has 14 amino acids. Written as DNA, the CDR3 is TGTGCCAGCATGCGGACTGGGTCCTACAATGAGCAGTTCTTC. Translation gives CASMRTGSYNEQFF.

The V and J genes are TRBV6-5 and TRBJ2-1, with 10 bases fitting TRBD2. The germline gives CDR1 MNHEY, CDR2 SVGAGI. Trimming cost V 5 bases and J 0 bases; bases outside gene matches: 4. CDR3 size: 16 residues. The CDR3 DNA reads TGTGCCAGCAGTGGACTAGCGGAGAGCTCCTACAATGAGCAGTTCTTC. This codes for CASSGLAESSYNEQFF.

This clonotype was detected many times. The chain has TRBV10-3 and TRBJ2-1; TRBD2 aligns across 13 bases. This CDR3 spans 14 amino acids. The germline gives CDR1 ENHRY, CDR2 SYGVKD. With V trimmed by 10 bases and J by 7 bases, 7 bases remained unmatched. CDR3 sequence (DNA): TGTGCCACCGAACAGGGACTAGCGGGAAATGAGCAGTTCTTC. Translation: CATEQGLAGNEQFF.

Ten or more counts support this clonotype. This chain connects TRBV7-2 to TRBJ2-3; 12 bases match TRBD2. There are 16 residues in the CDR3. Trimming removed 5 bases from V and 4 bases from J; junction bases left unmatched: 7. From germline, CDR1 is SGHTA and CDR2 FQGNSA. The CDR3 loop reads CASSPLAGGRSDTQYF. The CDR3 DNA reads TGTGCCAGCAGCCCTCTAGCGGGAGGGAGGTCAGATACGCAGTATTTT.

This clonotype occurred many times. The rearrangement links TRBV10-3 to TRBJ2-1, with D possibly matching TRBD2 (6 bases). V was trimmed by 0 bases and J by 3 bases, leaving 15 bases between them. Germline V gene sequence: CDR1 ENHRY, CDR2 SYGVKD. The CDR3 length is 17 residues. CDR3 residues: CAISESSPGLLYNEQFF. The CDR3 region has the DNA TGTGCCATCAGTGAGTCATCCCCGGGACTCCTCTACAATGAGCAGTTCTTC.

This clonotype has ten or more counts. The V and J genes are TRBV10-3 and TRBJ1-1, with a weak D call TRBD1 (6 bases). The germline V gene has CDR1 ENHRY and CDR2 SYGVKD. The V gene lost 6 bases and the J gene lost 1 base, with 12 bases spanning the gap. The CDR3 spans 14 residues. The CDR3 coding sequence is TGTGCCATCAGCAAACAGGGACCGAACACTGAAGCTTTCTTT. Its translation is CAISKQGPNTEAFF.

Within the sample, this clonotype is medium-sized. J is TRBJ2-3 and V is TRBV29-1, with TRBD2 matching 12 bases. This CDR3 has 13 residues. The V and J ends lost 7 bases and 5 bases, in that order; junction bases with no gene match: 4. In germline, CDR1 is SQVTM, CDR2 ANQGSEA. The CDR3 nucleotides read TGCAGCGCCGTGGGACTAGCGGGAGATACGCAGTATTTT. Translating gives CSAVGLAGDTQYF.

This clonotype was counted ten times or more. This chain links TRBV7-6 with TRBJ2-3; TRBD2 agrees at 12 bases. The CDR3 has 15 amino acids. Germline V gene data show CDR1 as SGHVS and CDR2 as FNYEAQ. After removal of 6 bases from V and 6 bases from J, the junction contained 7 bases not matched to a gene. The CDR3, as DNA: TGTGCCAGCAGACCGACTAGCGGGAGTGGGGATACGCAGTATTTT. Its translation is CASRPTSGSGDTQYF.

This clonotype was recorded many times. The CDR3 sequence is CASSSLAGLGEQYF. The CDR3 region has the DNA TGTGCCAGCAGCTCCCTGGCGGGACTAGGGGAGCAGTACTTC. The chain uses TRBV7-9 and TRBJ2-7; 8 bases agree with TRBD2. This CDR3 is built from 14 residues. CDR1 is SEHNR and CDR2 is FQNEAQ in the germline V gene (reference sequence). Trimming removed 4 bases from V and 7 bases from J; junction bases left unmatched: 9. The variable domain in full, completed from reference TRBV7-9 and TRBJ2-7, reads DTGVSQNPRHKITKRGQNVTFRCDPISEHNRLYWYRQTLGQGPEFLTYFQNEAQLEKSRLLSDRFSAERPKGSFSTLEIQRTEQGDSAMYLCASSSLAGLGEQYFGPGTRLTVT.

This clonotype has ten or more counts. The rearrangement uses TRBV20-1 and TRBJ2-1, with D possibly matching TRBD2 (7 bases). Per germline, CDR1 DFQATT and CDR2 SNEGSKA (reference sequence). CDR3 size: 15 residues. Trimming cost V 0 bases and J 5 bases, with 14 bases left between them. CDR3 bases: TGCAGTGCTAGAGATCTTGGGGGGGGCAACAATGAGCAGTTCTTC. Its translation is CSARDLGGGNNEQFF.

In its sample, this clonotype was seen many times. The J gene is TRBJ1-6, the V gene TRBV28; possible D gene TRBD1, 6 bases. This CDR3 contains 15 residues. CDR1 is MDHEN, CDR2 SYDVKM, per germline. V was pared by 6 bases and J by 0 bases, with 9 bases between. The DNA of the CDR3 is TGTGCCAGCAGAGGGGGGAGCTCCTATAATTCACCCCTCCACTTT. It is translated as CASRGGSSYNSPLHF.

This clonotype was detected many times. This chain joins TRBV3-1 and TRBJ2-5; 8 bases align to TRBD1. The CDR3 is made up of 17 amino acids. V lost 1 base and J lost 2; bases outside the gene matches: 9. Germline V gene lookup returns CDR1 LGHDT and CDR2 YNNKEL (reference sequence). CDR3 nucleotide sequence: TGTGCCAGCAGCCAAGTCGCAGGGGGCGTGTTTCAAGAGACCCAGTACTTC. This encodes CASSQVAGGVFQETQYF.

This clonotype appeared many times. The rearrangement joins TRBV20-1 to TRBJ2-1; TRBD2 matches 12 bases. The CDR3 contains 14 residues. Germline V lookup: CDR1 DFQATT, CDR2 SNEGSKA (reference sequence). V trimming: 3 bases; J trimming: 7 bases; junction bases outside the gene matches: 4. The CDR3 spells CSARTSGSLNEQFF. In DNA form, the CDR3 reads TGCAGTGCTAGGACTAGCGGGAGTTTAAATGAGCAGTTCTTC.

This clonotype has at least ten counts. The genes are TRBV27 and TRBJ2-7, with 12 bases fitting TRBD2. V shed 5 bases, J shed 2 bases, and the junction held 4 bases outside the gene matches. The CDR3 length is 15 residues. The V gene's germline CDR1 is MNHEY and CDR2 SMNVEV (reference sequence). The CDR3: CASSPSGRAAYEQYF. The CDR3 DNA reads as TGTGCCAGCAGTCCTAGCGGGAGGGCCGCCTACGAGCAGTACTTC.

This clonotype was seen repeatedly, ten times or more. V gene TRBV4-2 combines with J gene TRBJ2-7; no reliable D call. Per the germline V gene, CDR1 is LGHNA and CDR2 is YNFKEQ. This CDR3 contains 15 residues. The V end was cut by 0 bases, the J end by 5 bases, with 14 bases between. CDR3 protein: CASSQDAGTVDEQYF. CDR3 DNA: TGTGCCAGCAGCCAAGATGCCGGCACAGTAGACGAGCAGTACTTC.

This clonotype was recorded at least ten times. This chain links TRBV7-6 with TRBJ2-4; 7 nucleotides line up with TRBD2. Germline trimming cut 8 bases from V and 7 bases from J; bases unmatched to any gene: 11. CDR1 and CDR2 from the germline V gene are SGHVS and FNYEAQ. The CDR3 is 14 residues long. CDR3 in DNA: TGTGCCAGCGGCAGGTTGGGAGGGGAGAACATTCAGTACTTC. Its translation is CASGRLGGENIQYF.

This clonotype has at least ten counts. The CDR3 loop reads CASSPGGGPYNSPLHF. For the CDR3, the DNA is TGTGCCAGCAGCCCCGGAGGGGGCCCCTATAATTCACCCCTCCACTTT. The J gene is TRBJ1-6, the V gene TRBV7-9; 7 bases are shared with TRBD1. Germline V lookup: CDR1 SEHNR, CDR2 FQNEAQ (reference sequence). The ends lost 5 bases at V and 2 bases at J; junction bases unmatched: 6. The CDR3 has 16 residues. The complete variable domain, with remaining parts taken from reference TRBV7-9 and TRBJ1-6, reads DTGVSQNPRHKITKRGQNVTFRCDPISEHNRLYWYRQTLGQGPEFLTYFQNEAQLEKSRLLSDRFSAERPKGSFSTLEIQRTEQGDSAMYLCASSPGGGPYNSPLHFGNGTRLTVT.

This clonotype was observed many times. The chain carries TRBV7-9 and TRBJ2-1, with 9 bases aligning to TRBD1. CDR1 and CDR2 (germline): SEHNR, FQNEAQ (reference sequence). The CDR3 is 16 residues long. The V segment lost 3 bases and the J segment 4 bases; nucleotides outside the gene matches: 7. The chain's CDR3 is CASSFSVTGGYNEQFF. CDR3 nucleotide sequence: TGTGCCAGCAGCTTTAGTGTGACAGGGGGATACAATGAGCAGTTCTTC.

For this clonotype: A much larger clone lies one base from this, so it may be a read error. V is TRBV19 and J is TRBJ1-1, with D hard to call. V shed 11 bases and J shed 11 bases, with 18 bases lying between them. CDR3 size: 11 residues. CDR1 and CDR2 from the germline V gene are LNHDA and SQIVND (reference sequence). CDR3 sequence (DNA): TGTGCCTCCGGTTCCGTTAAAGGCGCTTTCTTT. It specifies CASGSVKGAFF. Filled out from reference TRBV19 and TRBJ1-1, the complete variable domain reads DGGITQSPKYLFRKEGQNVTLSCEQNLNHDAMYWYRQDPGQGLRLIYYSQIVNDFQKGDIAEGYSVSREKKESFPLTVTSAQKNPTAFYLCASGSVKGAFFGQGTRLTVV.

In its sample, this clonotype was seen a few times. The CDR3 loop is CASSTTGEKLFF. CDR3 DNA: TGTGCCAGCAGTACTACAGGGGAAAAACTGTTTTTT. The V gene is TRBV6-1, the J gene TRBJ1-4; D might be TRBD1 (6 bases). Per germline, CDR1 MNHNS and CDR2 SASEGT. CDR3 length equals 12 residues. The V end was cut by 5 bases, the J end by 8 bases, with 9 bases between.

This clonotype was seen many times. This rearrangement joins TRBV27 to TRBJ2-1, with 7 bases aligning to TRBD1. The CDR3 is made up of 14 amino acids. The junction had 2 bases not matched to a gene; V was cut back by 1 base and J by 5 bases. Germline V gene lookup returns CDR1 MNHEY and CDR2 SMNVEV (reference sequence). The CDR3 loop is CASSLLGQHNEQFF. DNA for the CDR3: TGTGCCAGCAGTTTATTGGGACAGCACAATGAGCAGTTCTTC.

This clonotype has ten or more counts. The chain carries TRBV7-3 and TRBJ2-2; a weak D match, TRBD2 (5 bases). The V end lost 4 bases, the J end lost 2 bases, and 8 bases lay between the germline ends. There are 14 residues in the CDR3. Germline CDR1 and CDR2: SGHTA and FQGTGA. The CDR3 region is CASSSDFNTGELFF. The CDR3 DNA reads TGTGCCAGCAGCTCGGACTTTAACACCGGGGAGCTGTTTTTT.

This clonotype appeared many times. This rearrangement joins TRBV7-6 to TRBJ1-1; D gene unclear. The CDR3 is made up of 13 amino acids. From germline, CDR1 is SGHVS and CDR2 FNYEAQ. V shed 8 bases and J shed 2 bases, with 12 bases lying between them. CDR3: CASSGRYNTEAFF. The CDR3 nucleotides are TGTGCCAGCTCTGGCCGGTACAACACTGAAGCTTTCTTT.

At least ten counts were recorded for this clonotype. V is TRBV20-1 and J is TRBJ2-1; no clear D. Between the trimmed V and J ends, which lost 6 bases and 1 base, there was a span of 16 bases. The length of the CDR3 is 15 residues. Germline loops: CDR1 DFQATT, CDR2 SNEGSKA (reference sequence). CDR3 sequence (DNA): TGCAGTGCGAATCTTAGGCCTTTGTCCTACAATGAGCAGTTCTTC. This translates into CSANLRPLSYNEQFF.